The present TCR beta chain was sequenced within a study of control samples from healthy donors and cancer patients. J lost 1 base, V lost 6 bases, and 5 bases had no gene match. CDR1 and CDR2 from the germline V gene are MNHEY and SMNVEV (reference sequence). This CDR3 region has 14 residues. Some clones are missing from TCRdb's copy, which holds only in-frame ones; the method was immunoSEQ multiplex PCR. The data hold 400,000 to 450,000 clones, with 90% observed a single time. Sequencing used PBMCs. The sequence was collected from a man aged 35 to 55 with head and neck cancer. V gene TRBV27 combines with J gene TRBJ1-1; 7 bases map to TRBD1. The CDR3 reads CASRVGQWNTEAFF. The CDR3 DNA is TGTGCCAGCAGAGTGGGACAGTGGAACACTGAAGCTTTCTTT.